A single TCR beta chain is shown here with its context. Its antigen remains unknown. This entry is derived from a study of cytomegalovirus exposure and HLA in healthy donors. The donors (healthy individuals) were bone marrow donors. Germline CDR1 and CDR2: MNHNS and SASEGT. CDR3 length: 17 residues. The J segment lost 5 bases and the V segment lost 4 bases, leaving 15 bases of the junction unmatched. Study findings and constraints: With later analysis, a missense DCLRE1C variant became linked to TCR beta V- and J-gene trimming.

PCR amplification relied on 60 Vbeta primers (plus 13 Jbeta primers). Libraries were prepared by immunoSEQ multiplex PCR; TCRdb keeps only in-frame clonotypes and omits some of them. The sample has 150,000 to 200,000 clones; the top ten hold less than 0.95%. The V call is TRBV6-1, the J call TRBJ2-5; 8 bases line up with TRBD2. This clonotype was obtained from a young woman in good health and CMV-seropositive. Sequencing input: PBMCs. The CDR3 nucleotides are TGTGCCAGCAGTGGGGGACTAGGCAGTTTCTTGCTCGAGACCCAGTACTTC. It specifies CASSGGLGSFLLETQYF.